This T cell receptor beta chain is from a study of long-term antiretroviral therapy in people with HIV. V was cut by 2 bases and J by 4 bases, with 5 bases left in between. This CDR3 comprises 13 residues. Germline loops: CDR1 ENHRY, CDR2 SYGVKD. With survey level as its setting, the immunoSEQ assay was v3.0. Libraries were prepared by immunoSEQ multiplex PCR; TCRdb keeps only in-frame clonotypes and omits some of them. The table records some 30,000 clones, around 90% of them present only once. This chain joins TRBV10-3 and TRBJ1-4; D unresolved. This material consisted of unsorted PBMCs, taken 1.1 years after starting antiretroviral therapy. The sequence came from a man younger than 35 with HIV. The CDR3 sequence is CAISEGFNEKLFF. CDR3 DNA sequence: TGTGCCATCAGTGAGGGTTTTAATGAAAAACTGTTTTTT.